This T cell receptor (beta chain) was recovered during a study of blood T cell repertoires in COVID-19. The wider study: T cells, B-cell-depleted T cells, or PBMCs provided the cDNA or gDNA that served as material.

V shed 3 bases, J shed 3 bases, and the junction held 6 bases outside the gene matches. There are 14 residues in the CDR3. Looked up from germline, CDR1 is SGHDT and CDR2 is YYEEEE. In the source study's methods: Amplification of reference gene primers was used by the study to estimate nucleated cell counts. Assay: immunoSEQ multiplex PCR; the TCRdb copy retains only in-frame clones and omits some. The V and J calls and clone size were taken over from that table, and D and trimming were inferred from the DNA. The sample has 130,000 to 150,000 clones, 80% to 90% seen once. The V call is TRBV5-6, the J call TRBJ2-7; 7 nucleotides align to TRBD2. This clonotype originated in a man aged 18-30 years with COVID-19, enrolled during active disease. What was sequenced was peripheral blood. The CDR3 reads CASSSGDYLYEQYF. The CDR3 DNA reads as TGTGCCAGCAGCTCGGGGGACTACCTCTACGAGCAGTACTTC. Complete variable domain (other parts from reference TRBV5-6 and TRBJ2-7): DAGVTQSPTHLIKTRGQQVTLRCSPKSGHDTVSWYQQALGQGPQFIFQYYEEEERQRGNFPDRFSGHQFPNYSSELNVNALLLGDSALYLCASSSGDYLYEQYFGPGTRLTVT.